This TCR beta chain was found in a study of chemoradiotherapy in HPV16-positive cancers. Study at large: Functional T-cell assays on two HPV16-positive patients' cells defined candidate HPV-specific clones and common TCR motifs.

CDR3 length: 15 residues. CDR1 and CDR2 (germline): SSHAT, FNYEAQ (reference sequence). Libraries were prepared by immunoSEQ multiplex PCR; TCRdb keeps only in-frame clonotypes and omits some of them. The sample has about 27,000 clones, roughly 93% seen once. Remarks on this clone: What it binds is unknown. One end of the junction varies from germline; a read error may be responsible.

Study-wide findings and caveats: Non-HPV-specific T cells did not expand in tumors during treatment, whereas candidate HPV-specific clones and E7-related motifs did. In HPV16-positive patients, HPV-responsive T-cell expansion tracked better recurrence-free survival. HPV-specific T cells were functionally defined from only a couple of HPV16-positive patients.

Sequences were derived from blood, sampled from a patient who underwent chemoradiotherapy. V and J are TRBV7-7 and TRBJ2-5, with D perhaps matching TRBD1 or TRBD2 (6 bases each). This clonotype was obtained from a human donor with HPV-associated anogenital cancer. The CDR3 DNA is TGTGCTAGCAGCTCGCGGTTCCAGGGGAGGGAGACCCAGTACTTC. It is translated as CASSSRFQGRETQYF.